This entry lists 18 T cell receptor beta chains sequenced from one sample in a study of OX40 agonist ivuxolimab in advanced cancers. Using immunoSEQ multiplex PCR, the repertoire was profiled, and TCRdb retains in-frame clones only, with some absent. The sample holds about 25,000 clones, 81% seen once. The sequences come from CD4+ or CD8+ T cells sorted from blood, collected in a trial of the OX40 agonist ivuxolimab. These receptors came from an adult with an advanced solid tumor such as melanoma, head and neck, liver or kidney cancer.

J is TRBJ1-1 and V is TRBV9; D is possibly TRBD1 (6 bases). Germline V lookup: CDR1 SGDLS, CDR2 YYNGEE. CDR3 length: 17 amino acids. V gave up 1 base and J gave up 2 bases, with 18 bases separating them. The CDR3 DNA is TGTGCCAGCAGCGTACTTGACAGGTTAGGCCCAAACACTGAAGCTTTCTTT. It yields the protein CASSVLDRLGPNTEAFF.

This clone was detected once. This sequence joins TRBV4-1 and TRBJ2-5, with TRBD2 as a possible D gene (5 bases). The germline V and J ends were trimmed by 3 bases and 2 bases, with 7 bases remaining between them. Germline CDR1 and CDR2: MGHRA and YSYEKL. CDR3 length: 13 residues. CDR3 DNA: TGCGCCAGCAGCCAGGGCGGGCAAGAGACCCAGTACTTC. Translated: CASSQGGQETQYF.

The chain joins TRBV28 to TRBJ1-2; possible D gene TRBD1, 6 bases. CDR3 length: 11 amino acids. Germline assignment: CDR1 MDHEN and CDR2 SYDVKM. V shed 5 bases and J shed 5 bases, with 6 bases lying between them. The CDR3 loop reads CASSTGYGYTF. DNA of the CDR3: TGTGCCAGCAGTACAGGGTATGGCTACACCTTC.

This clone is judged medium-sized. This chain links TRBV6-5 with TRBJ2-7; D is uncertain. The CDR3 totals 13 residues. V lost 4 bases and J 4 bases, leaving 11 bases between the germline ends. Germline V gene lookup returns CDR1 MNHEY and CDR2 SVGAGI. DNA for the CDR3: TGTGCCAGCAGTTTACTCAAGGGTTACGAGCAGTACTTC. Protein: CASSLLKGYEQYF.

V is TRBV15 and J is TRBJ2-7, with D unclear. There are 12 residues in the CDR3. Deletions cut 0 bases from V and 7 bases from J, with 7 bases between. The germline gives CDR1 LNHNV, CDR2 YYDKDF (reference sequence). In DNA, the CDR3 is TGTGCCACCAGCAGAGATCGGGCGGAGCAGTACTTC. The encoded protein is CATSRDRAEQYF.

The chain is built from TRBV7-9 and TRBJ2-7; D might be TRBD1 (5 bases). The V end was cut by 5 bases, the J end by 5 bases, with 19 bases between. This CDR3 comprises 15 residues. Germline V gives CDR1 SEHNR, CDR2 FQNEAQ (reference sequence). The CDR3 spells CASSTTRQSRDEQYF. The DNA for the CDR3 is TGTGCCAGCAGCACGACACGACAGTCCCGCGACGAGCAGTACTTC.

The J gene is TRBJ2-2, the V gene TRBV5-4, with a tentative D call TRBD2 (6 bases). Germline V gives CDR1 SGHNT, CDR2 YYREEE (reference sequence). This CDR3 has 12 amino acids. The V gene lost 3 bases and the J gene lost 6 bases, with 6 bases spanning the gap. The CDR3 loop is CASSWGAGELFF. The CDR3 DNA reads TGTGCCAGCAGCTGGGGGGCCGGGGAGCTGTTTTTT.

At least ten counts were recorded for this clone. This rearrangement joins TRBV19 to TRBJ1-2; TRBD1 aligns across 9 bases. The CDR3 totals 13 residues. The V gene end was trimmed by 3 bases and the J gene end by 8 bases; junction bases not matched to a gene: 4. The germline gives CDR1 LNHDA, CDR2 SQIVND (reference sequence). CDR3: CASSMDRGRGYTF. Here the CDR3 DNA reads TGTGCCAGTAGTATGGACAGGGGTAGAGGCTACACCTTC.

The rearrangement uses TRBV9 and TRBJ2-2; D not resolved. Trimming pared 4 bases from V and 0 bases from J, leaving 4 bases between. Germline CDR1 and CDR2: SGDLS and YYNGEE. This CDR3 spans 13 amino acids. DNA of the CDR3: TGTGCCAGCAGCTATGCGAACACCGGGGAGCTGTTTTTT. Translating it yields CASSYANTGELFF.

This sequence joins TRBV28 and TRBJ2-7, with D maybe TRBD1 (5 bases). V was clipped by 3 bases and J by 3 bases, with 9 bases between them. The germline V gene encodes CDR1 MDHEN and CDR2 SYDVKM. This CDR3 contains 13 residues. In DNA, the CDR3 is TGTGCCAGCAGTTTGGACAACTTCTACGAGCAGTACTTC. Its protein is CASSLDNFYEQYF.

The table lists this clone with a count of one. The J gene is TRBJ2-7, the V gene TRBV5-1; tentative D call: TRBD1 (6 bases). The CDR3 runs 13 residues. V lost 0 bases to trimming and J lost 3 bases, with 7 bases between them. Germline CDR1 reads SGHRS; CDR2 reads YFSETQ. CDR3 loop: CASSLGTDYEQYF. CDR3 DNA: TGCGCCAGCAGCTTGGGGACAGACTACGAGCAGTACTTC.

The rearrangement links TRBV7-6 to TRBJ2-7, with TRBD2 matching 12 bases. Per the germline V gene, CDR1 is SGHVS and CDR2 is FNYEAQ. V was clipped by 5 bases and J by 8 bases; unmatched bases: 7. The CDR3 contains 14 residues. The CDR3 DNA sequence: TGTGCCAGCAGCCCCGGACTAGCGGGGTACCAGCAGTACTTC. Translating gives CASSPGLAGYQQYF.

The chain's CDR3 is CASMGSYEQYF. The CDR3 DNA sequence: TGCGCCAGCATGGGCTCCTACGAGCAGTACTTC. The chain is built from TRBV5-1 and TRBJ2-7; no clear D gene. V shed 6 bases and J shed 0 bases, with 4 bases lying between them. CDR3 length: 11 residues. The germline CDR1 and CDR2 sequences are SGHRS and YFSETQ.

J is TRBJ2-5 and V is TRBV18, with TRBD1 matching over 10 bases. The assigned J gene may be wrong: the sequence end matches TRBJ2-7 better. CDR3 length equals 15 residues. CDR1 and CDR2 from the germline V gene are KGHSH and LQKENI. CDR3 protein: CASSPPGQGIYEQYF. As DNA, the CDR3 is TGTGCCAGCTCACCACCGGGACAGGGGATCTACGAGCAGTACTTC.

V and J are TRBV4-3 and TRBJ2-7, with D perhaps matching TRBD1 or TRBD2 (5 bases each). In germline, CDR1 is LGHNA, CDR2 YSLEER. CDR3 size: 15 residues. Trimming took 4 bases from V and 2 from J, leaving 15 bases between them. DNA of the CDR3: TGCGCCAGCAGCCCACTGGGGGTAAAGCCCTACGAGCAGTACTTC. Protein sequence: CASSPLGVKPYEQYF.

J is TRBJ1-2 and V is TRBV9; 11 positions match TRBD1. Unmatched junction bases numbered 4, after V lost 4 bases and J lost 2 bases. CDR1 and CDR2 from the germline V gene are SGDLS and YYNGEE. This CDR3 is built from 15 residues. The CDR3 nucleotides are TGTGCCAGCAGCCCCGGGACAGGGGGGAACTATGGCTACACCTTC. Translated: CASSPGTGGNYGYTF.

The chain links TRBV20-1 to TRBJ1-1; D unclear. Trimming removed 3 bases at V and 6 bases at J, with 5 bases between. The CDR3 totals 10 residues. Looked up from germline, CDR1 is DFQATT and CDR2 is SNEGSKA (reference sequence). CDR3 DNA: TGCAGTGCTAGTTGGGCTGAAGCTTTCTTT. Its translation: CSASWAEAFF.

This sequence joins TRBV2 and TRBJ2-7, with 7 bases aligning to TRBD1. This CDR3 spans 14 amino acids. The germline V gene encodes CDR1 SNHLY and CDR2 FYNNEI. V lost 6 bases, J lost 3 bases, and 8 bases stayed unmatched. CDR3 nucleotides: TGTGCCAGCAGCCTACAGGGGACCGGCTACGAGCAGTACTTC. As protein: CASSLQGTGYEQYF.